Following are 27 T cell receptor beta chains from one sample sequenced in a study of T cell responses to AZD1222 COVID-19 vaccine (dated by TCRdb to about 2021). The time point tag for this specimen amounts to: baseline before first vaccination. The protocol used for the library was the immunoSEQ multiplex PCR assay. In TCRdb, the immuneACCESS table is reduced to in-frame sequences with V and J assigned. These tables do not hold every clone; where another copy was compared, an unresolved V gene accounts for under half, and the others remain unexplained. In all, the sample holds approximately 100,000 clones, and 87% of those were seen once. 16% of the sample belongs to the ten largest clones. Sample: peripheral blood, taken on day 0 of AZD1222 vaccination. The source is an adult in good health.

The chain couples TRBV6-6 to TRBJ2-5; no firm D call. Per germline, CDR1 MNHNY and CDR2 SVGAGI (reference sequence). The CDR3 is 11 amino acids. Trimming removed 2 bases from V and 5 bases from J, with 3 bases in between. The CDR3 here is CASSYAETQYF. As DNA, the CDR3 is TGTGCCAGCAGTTACGCGGAGACCCAGTACTTC.

This chain connects TRBV7-3 to TRBJ2-1, with 9 bases lining up with TRBD2. Germline CDR1 SGHTA, CDR2 FQGTGA. This CDR3 region has 15 residues. After removal of 4 bases from V and 3 bases from J, the junction contained 4 bases not matched to a gene. The CDR3, as DNA: TGTGCCAGCAGCTCCGCAGCGGGAGGCTACAATGAGCAGTTCTTC. Translation: CASSSAAGGYNEQFF.

This rearrangement joins TRBV7-3 to TRBJ2-1; D possibly corresponds to TRBD1 (6 bases). This CDR3 is built from 13 residues. Germline CDR1 is SGHTA and CDR2 is FQGTGA. The germline V and J ends were trimmed by 4 bases and 5 bases, with 9 bases remaining between them. The DNA of the CDR3 is TGTGCCAGCAGCTACCGGGACAACAATGAGCAGTTCTTC. Translating gives CASSYRDNNEQFF.

J is TRBJ2-6 and V is TRBV9, with D maybe TRBD1 (6 bases). V was pared by 7 bases and J by 0 bases, with 17 bases between. The CDR3 is made up of 17 amino acids. Germline assignment: CDR1 SGDLS and CDR2 YYNGEE. CDR3 bases: TGTGCCAGCGGCGGAGACAGGTCCCGCTCTGGGGCCAACGTCCTGACTTTC. It specifies CASGGDRSRSGANVLTF. Drawing the rest from reference TRBV9 and TRBJ2-6, the complete variable domain is DSGVTQTPKHLITATGQRVTLRCSPRSGDLSVYWYQQSLDQGLQFLIQYYNGEERAKGNILERFSAQQFPDLHSELNLSSLELGDSALYFCASGGDRSRSGANVLTFGAGSRLTVL.

The chain couples TRBV2 to TRBJ1-5; D may be TRBD1 (6 bases). CDR1 and CDR2 (germline): SNHLY, FYNNEI. CDR3 length: 13 amino acids. The ends were cut back, 10 bases at V and 6 bases at J, with 16 bases in the middle. CDR3 DNA sequence: TGTGCCACCGCGGGGGCGGTCGGTCAGCCCCAGCATTTT. As protein: CATAGAVGQPQHF. Supplemented by reference TRBV2 and TRBJ1-5, the full variable domain reads EPEVTQTPSHQVTQMGQEVILRCVPISNHLYFYWYRQILGQKVEFLVSFYNNEISEKSEIFDDQFSVERPDGSNFTLKIRSTKLEDSAMYFCATAGAVGQPQHFGDGTRLSIL.

The chain carries TRBV19 and TRBJ2-7; 7 bases line up with TRBD1. This CDR3 is 13 amino acids long. After removal of 4 bases from V and 2 bases from J, the junction contained 2 bases not matched to a gene. CDR1 is LNHDA and CDR2 is SQIVND in the germline V gene (reference sequence). The CDR3 DNA follows: TGTGCCAGTAGTACGCAGGGGGCCTACGAGCAGTACTTC. This sequence encodes CASSTQGAYEQYF.

V usage is TRBV19 and J usage is TRBJ2-1, with 11 bases matching TRBD2. Germline V gene lookup returns CDR1 LNHDA and CDR2 SQIVND (reference sequence). This CDR3 has 16 amino acids. The V and J ends lost 4 bases and 3 bases, in that order; junction bases with no gene match: 5. The CDR3 sequence: CASSKPGTSGYNEQFF. As DNA, the CDR3 is TGTGCCAGTAGTAAACCGGGGACTAGCGGCTACAATGAGCAGTTCTTC.

The chain is built from TRBV1 and TRBJ1-1. TRBV1 is listed as a pseudogene. This CDR3 is 12 amino acids long. CDR3 in DNA: TGCACCAGCAGCCACTGGGACACTGAAGCTTTCTTT. It codes for CTSSHWDTEAFF.

V usage is TRBV19 and J usage is TRBJ2-7; D unresolved. The CDR3 is made up of 14 amino acids. Germline CDR1 reads LNHDA; CDR2 reads SQIVND (reference sequence). The ends were cut back, 1 base at V and 0 bases at J, with 7 bases in the middle. The CDR3 nucleotides are TGTGCCAGTAGTATAGGAGGCAGCTCCTACGAGCAGTACTTC. Encoded protein: CASSIGGSSYEQYF.

The chain carries TRBV5-6 and TRBJ1-3, with D possibly matching TRBD1 (5 bases). The CDR3 has 18 amino acids. Trimming cost V 2 bases and J 0 bases, with 18 bases left between them. Germline values: CDR1 SGHDT, CDR2 YYEEEE. Here the CDR3 DNA reads TGTGCCAGCAGCTTCCTTCGTTTTTGGGGGGACTCTGGAAACACCATATATTTT. Protein product: CASSFLRFWGDSGNTIYF.

This chain uses TRBV5-1 with TRBJ2-7; 11 positions agree with TRBD2. From germline, CDR1 is SGHRS and CDR2 YFSETQ. This CDR3 is 15 amino acids long. V lost 4 bases to trimming and J lost 1 base; unmatched junction nucleotides: 4. This CDR3 reads CASSAGLAVSYEQYF. CDR3 in DNA: TGCGCCAGCAGCGCGGGACTAGCGGTGTCCTACGAGCAGTACTTC.

This chain connects TRBV27 to TRBJ2-7; 12 positions match TRBD2. The V and J ends lost 4 bases and 5 bases, in that order; junction bases with no gene match: 3. Germline lookup yields CDR1 MNHEY and CDR2 SMNVEV (reference sequence). CDR3 length equals 14 residues. As DNA, the CDR3 is TGTGCCAGCAGTTCTGGACTAGCGGGAAACGAGCAGTACTTC. Protein: CASSSGLAGNEQYF.

The chain links TRBV30 to TRBJ1-1; TRBD1 might be the D (6 bases). CDR3 length: 14 amino acids. CDR1 and CDR2 (germline): GTSNPN, SVGIG (reference sequence). The V end was cut by 2 bases, the J end by 6 bases, with 16 bases between. CDR3 amino acids: CAWSFLGQFAEAFF. Here the CDR3 DNA reads TGTGCCTGGAGTTTCCTCGGACAGTTCGCTGAAGCTTTCTTT.

The CDR3 DNA follows: TGTGCCAGCAGTTTGGGACTCAATACCCTCCACTTT. This gives the protein CASSLGLNTLHF. The gene calls are TRBV12-3 or TRBV12-4 and TRBJ1-6, with D maybe TRBD1 (5 bases). The V end lost 3 bases, the J end lost 14 bases, and 11 bases lay between the germline ends. This CDR3 is built from 12 residues.

This chain joins TRBV14 and TRBJ1-4, with 7 bases matching TRBD1. Germline V gives CDR1 SGHDN, CDR2 FVKESK. V was clipped by 5 bases and J by 3 bases; unmatched bases: 6. The length of the CDR3 is 15 residues. The CDR3 nucleotides are TGTGCCAGCAGCTGGAGGGGACAGCCTAATGAAAAACTGTTTTTT. Translation gives CASSWRGQPNEKLFF.

This clone was detected once. V gene TRBV4-1 combines with J gene TRBJ2-7, with TRBD1 matching over 10 bases. The CDR3 is 16 amino acids. Germline CDR1 and CDR2: MGHRA and YSYEKL. V was pared by 3 bases and J by 2 bases, with 7 bases of the junction left unmatched. The CDR3 nucleotides read TGCGCCAGCAGCCAGGCACCGGGACAGGGGACCTACGAGCAGTACTTC. Translated: CASSQAPGQGTYEQYF.

The chain recombines TRBV29-1 with TRBJ1-1; the D gene is possibly TRBD1 (6 bases). The CDR3 sequence is 14 residues long. CDR1 and CDR2 (germline): SQVTM, ANQGSEA. With 7 bases removed from V and 3 bases from J, the gap between germline ends came to 18 bases. CDR3 DNA sequence: TGCAGCGGTACACAAGGGGGGAAGGACACTGAAGCTTTCTTT. It specifies CSGTQGGKDTEAFF.

The chain is built from TRBV7-8 and TRBJ1-1, with 8 bases that match TRBD1. The length of the CDR3 is 14 residues. Germline CDR1 reads SGHVS; CDR2 reads FQNEAQ. V trimming: 3 bases; J trimming: 0 bases; junction bases outside the gene matches: 0. The CDR3 coding sequence is TGTGCCAGCAGCTTGGACAGGGTGAACACTGAAGCTTTCTTT. Protein sequence: CASSLDRVNTEAFF.

The chain has TRBV18 and TRBJ2-1; D ambiguous. The CDR3 sequence is 13 residues long. V was trimmed by 8 bases and J by 3 bases, leaving 11 bases between them. Germline V gene lookup returns CDR1 KGHSH and CDR2 LQKENI. In nucleotides, the CDR3 is TGTGCCAGCGCGATAGGCAGCTACAATGAGCAGTTCTTC. Translated, it gives CASAIGSYNEQFF.

The V call is TRBV16, the J call TRBJ2-5, with D perhaps given as TRBD1 or TRBD2 (5 bases each). The CDR3 contains 15 residues. Germline-derived CDR1 and CDR2 are KGHSY and FQNENV. V dropped 2 bases and J dropped 1 base, with 11 bases sitting between them. The CDR3 sequence: CASSQRSGRQETQYF. The CDR3 DNA reads TGTGCCAGCAGCCAACGATCGGGGCGCCAAGAGACCCAGTACTTC.

The V and J genes are TRBV3-1 (or the pseudogene TRBV3-2) and TRBJ2-1; D is possibly TRBD2 (6 bases). CDR1 and CDR2 from the germline V gene are LGHDT and YNNKEL (reference sequence). V lost 0 bases to trimming and J lost 4 bases, with 16 bases between them. CDR3 size: 17 residues. CDR3: CASSQDGSGRIYNEQFF. The CDR3 DNA follows: TGTGCCAGCAGCCAAGACGGAAGCGGGCGCATATACAATGAGCAGTTCTTC.

The V and J genes are TRBV10-2 and TRBJ1-1, with D unresolved. The germline gives CDR1 WSHSY, CDR2 SAAADI. V was cut by 3 bases and J by 1 base, with 3 bases left in between. The CDR3 covers 12 residues. DNA of the CDR3: TGCGCCAGCAGTGAAAGGAACACTGAAGCTTTCTTT. Its translation: CASSERNTEAFF.

This clone was seen a handful of times. The V and J genes are TRBV7-9 and TRBJ2-7, with a weak D call TRBD1 (5 bases). There are 13 residues in the CDR3. The germline CDR1 and CDR2 sequences are SEHNR and FQNEAQ (reference sequence). Trimming took off 5 bases at V and 6 bases at J, with 14 bases between the two ends. CDR3 in amino acids: CASSPPTGPEQYF. In DNA form, the CDR3 reads TGTGCCAGCAGCCCTCCCACAGGACCCGAGCAGTACTTC.

V is TRBV2 and J is TRBJ2-7; 12 bases fit TRBD2. The CDR3 has 15 residues. V shed 5 bases and J 5 bases; nucleotides not matched to a gene: 7. Germline V CDR1 and CDR2: SNHLY, FYNNEI. The CDR3 protein is CASSPRTSGTNEQYF. The DNA for the CDR3 is TGTGCCAGCAGTCCCCGGACTAGCGGGACCAACGAGCAGTACTTC.

The chain links TRBV28 to TRBJ1-5; 10 bases agree with TRBD1. V was clipped by 5 bases and J by 4 bases; unmatched bases: 5. The CDR3 length is 15 residues. Germline V gene data show CDR1 as MDHEN and CDR2 as SYDVKM. The CDR3 region is CASSRRTGGNQPQHF. CDR3 nucleotide sequence: TGTGCCAGCAGTCGGAGGACAGGGGGGAATCAGCCCCAGCATTTT.

The V and J genes are TRBV18 and TRBJ2-1; tentatively, D is TRBD1 (6 bases). Germline CDR1 and CDR2: KGHSH and LQKENI. This CDR3 has 13 residues. V was shortened by 3 bases and J by 13 bases, with 16 bases between the two germline ends. The CDR3 sequence is CASSPGASYLQFF. The CDR3 DNA reads TGTGCCAGCTCACCGGGGGCAAGCTACCTACAGTTCTTC.

The chain is built from TRBV3-1 (or the pseudogene TRBV3-2) and TRBJ1-6, with D unclear. The V gene's germline CDR1 is LGHDT and CDR2 YNNKEL (reference sequence). The CDR3 covers 13 residues. V lost 8 bases and J 9 bases, leaving 14 bases between the germline ends. CDR3 coding DNA: TGTGCCAGCTGCATGTGGGGTGGTTCACCCCTCCACTTT. Translating gives CASCMWGGSPLHF.